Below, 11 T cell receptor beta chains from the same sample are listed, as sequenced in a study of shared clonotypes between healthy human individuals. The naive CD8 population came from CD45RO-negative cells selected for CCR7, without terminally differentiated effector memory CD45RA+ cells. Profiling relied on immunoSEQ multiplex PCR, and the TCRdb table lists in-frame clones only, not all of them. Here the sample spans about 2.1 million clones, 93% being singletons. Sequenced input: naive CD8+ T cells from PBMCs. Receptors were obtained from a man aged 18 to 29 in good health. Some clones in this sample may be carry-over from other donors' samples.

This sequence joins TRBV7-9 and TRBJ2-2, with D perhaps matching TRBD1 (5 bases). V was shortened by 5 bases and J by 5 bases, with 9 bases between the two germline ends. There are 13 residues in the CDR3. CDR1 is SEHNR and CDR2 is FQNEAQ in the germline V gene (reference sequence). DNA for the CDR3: TGTGCCAGCAGCCCAAAGGGGACCGGGGAGCTGTTTTTT. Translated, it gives CASSPKGTGELFF.

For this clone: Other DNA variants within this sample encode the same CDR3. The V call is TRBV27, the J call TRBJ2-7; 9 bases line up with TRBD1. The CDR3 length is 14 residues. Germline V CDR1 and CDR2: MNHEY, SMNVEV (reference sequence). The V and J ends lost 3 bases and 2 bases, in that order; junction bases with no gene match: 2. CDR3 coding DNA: TGTGCCAGCAGTTTGTGGACAGGGGCCTACGAGCAGTACTTC. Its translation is CASSLWTGAYEQYF.

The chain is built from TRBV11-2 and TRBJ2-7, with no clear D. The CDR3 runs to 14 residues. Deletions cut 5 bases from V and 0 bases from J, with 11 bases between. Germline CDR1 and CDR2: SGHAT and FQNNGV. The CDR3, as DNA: TGTGCCAGCAGCCCCATCGGACCCTCCTACGAGCAGTACTTC. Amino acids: CASSPIGPSYEQYF.

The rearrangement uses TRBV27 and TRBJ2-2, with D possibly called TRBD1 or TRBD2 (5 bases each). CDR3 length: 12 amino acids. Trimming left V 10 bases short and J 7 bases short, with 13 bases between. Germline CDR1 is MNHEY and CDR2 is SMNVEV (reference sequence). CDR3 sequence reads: CATQWDGGELFF. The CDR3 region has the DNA TGTGCCACCCAATGGGACGGCGGGGAGCTGTTTTTT.

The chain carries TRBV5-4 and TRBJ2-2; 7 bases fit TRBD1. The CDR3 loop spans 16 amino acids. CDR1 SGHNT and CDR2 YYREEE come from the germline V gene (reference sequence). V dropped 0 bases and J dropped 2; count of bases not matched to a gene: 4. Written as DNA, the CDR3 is TGTGCCAGCAGCTTGGCTTGGGACAGTAACACCGGGGAGCTGTTTTTT. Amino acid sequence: CASSLAWDSNTGELFF. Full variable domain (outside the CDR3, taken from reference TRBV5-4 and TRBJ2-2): ETGVTQSPTHLIKTRGQQVTLRCSSQSGHNTVSWYQQALGQGPQFIFQYYREEENGRGNFPPRFSGLQFPNYSSELNVNALELDDSALYLCASSLAWDSNTGELFFGEGSRLTVL.

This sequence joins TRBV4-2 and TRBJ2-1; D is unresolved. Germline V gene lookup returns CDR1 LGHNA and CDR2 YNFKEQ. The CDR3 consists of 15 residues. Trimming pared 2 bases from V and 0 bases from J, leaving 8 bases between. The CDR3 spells CASSQTGDSYNEQFF. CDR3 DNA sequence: TGTGCCAGCAGCCAAACGGGTGACTCCTACAATGAGCAGTTCTTC.

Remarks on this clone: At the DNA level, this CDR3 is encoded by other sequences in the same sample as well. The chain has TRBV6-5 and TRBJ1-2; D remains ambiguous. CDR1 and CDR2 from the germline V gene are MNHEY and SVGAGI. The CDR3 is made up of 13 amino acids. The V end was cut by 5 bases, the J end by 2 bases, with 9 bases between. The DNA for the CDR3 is TGTGCCAGCAGTCCCACGGGGAACTATGGCTACACCTTC. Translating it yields CASSPTGNYGYTF.

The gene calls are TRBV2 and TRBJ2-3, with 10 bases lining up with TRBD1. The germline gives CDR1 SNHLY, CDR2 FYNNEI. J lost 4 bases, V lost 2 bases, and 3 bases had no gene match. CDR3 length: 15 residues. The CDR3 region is CASSELGQGADTQYF. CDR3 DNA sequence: TGTGCCAGCAGTGAACTCGGACAGGGGGCAGATACGCAGTATTTT.

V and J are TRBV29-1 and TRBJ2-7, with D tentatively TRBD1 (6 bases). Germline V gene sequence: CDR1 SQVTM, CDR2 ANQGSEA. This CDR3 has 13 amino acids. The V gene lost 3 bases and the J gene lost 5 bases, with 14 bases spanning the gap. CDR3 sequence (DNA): TGCAGCGTTGACGTATTGCCAGGGGACGAGCAGTACTTC. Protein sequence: CSVDVLPGDEQYF.

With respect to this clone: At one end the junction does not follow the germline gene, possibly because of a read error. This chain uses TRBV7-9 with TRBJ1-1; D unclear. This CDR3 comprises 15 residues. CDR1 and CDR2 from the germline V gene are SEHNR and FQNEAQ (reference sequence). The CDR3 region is CASSLVGRVNTEAFF. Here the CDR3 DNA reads TGTGCCAGCAGTTTAGTAGGACGGGTGAACACTGAAGCTTTCTTT.

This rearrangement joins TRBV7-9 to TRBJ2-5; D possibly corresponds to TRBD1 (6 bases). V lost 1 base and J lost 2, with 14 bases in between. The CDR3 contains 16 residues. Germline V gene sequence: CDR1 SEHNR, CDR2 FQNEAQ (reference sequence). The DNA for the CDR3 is TGTGCCAGCAGCTTAGGTTTTGGGCAGGGGCAAGAGACCCAGTACTTC. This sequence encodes CASSLGFGQGQETQYF.